This T cell receptor (beta chain) originates from a study of response to subunit inactivated influenza vaccine. TCRdb re-called the RT-PCR reads through MiXCR, storing one row per CDR3 protein. This sample has some 800,000 distinct CDR3 sequences, with 21% found just once. The CDR3 loop spans 13 amino acids. Trimming removed 6 bases from V and 1 base from J, with 9 bases in between. CDR1 is MNHNS and CDR2 is SASEGT in the germline V gene. This clonotype was found a few times. Sequencing was performed on PBMCs from blood, taken 5 days after vaccination. J is TRBJ1-1 and V is TRBV6-1, with D unresolved. The sequence derives from a middle-aged man who received an inactivated influenza vaccine. The CDR3 nucleotides are TGTGCCAGCAGGCTGGTCTCGAACACTGAAGCTTTCTTT. It encodes CASRLVSNTEAFF.